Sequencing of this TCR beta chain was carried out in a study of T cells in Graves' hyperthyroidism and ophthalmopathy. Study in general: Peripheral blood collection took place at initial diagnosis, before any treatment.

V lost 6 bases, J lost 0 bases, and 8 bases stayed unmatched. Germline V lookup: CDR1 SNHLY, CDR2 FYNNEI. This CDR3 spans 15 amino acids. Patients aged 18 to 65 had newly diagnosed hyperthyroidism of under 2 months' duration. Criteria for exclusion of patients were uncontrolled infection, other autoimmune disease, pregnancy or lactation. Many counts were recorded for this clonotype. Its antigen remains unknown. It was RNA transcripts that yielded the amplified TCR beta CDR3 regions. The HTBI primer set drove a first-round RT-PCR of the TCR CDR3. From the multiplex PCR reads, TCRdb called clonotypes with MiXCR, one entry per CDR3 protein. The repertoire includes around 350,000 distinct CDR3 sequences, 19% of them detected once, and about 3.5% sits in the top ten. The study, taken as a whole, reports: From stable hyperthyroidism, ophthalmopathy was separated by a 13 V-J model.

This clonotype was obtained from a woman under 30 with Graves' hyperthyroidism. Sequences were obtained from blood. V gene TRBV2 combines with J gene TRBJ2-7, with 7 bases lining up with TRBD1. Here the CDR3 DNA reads TGTGCCAGCAGCCGACAGGGTCCCCACTCCTACGAGCAGTACTTC. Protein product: CASSRQGPHSYEQYF.